Following are 8 T cell receptor beta chains from one sample sequenced in a study of shared clonotypes between healthy human individuals. Data came from immunoSEQ multiplex PCR; TCRdb stores just in-frame clones and leaves some out. The repertoire includes about 1.1 million clones, 77% of them detected once, and 0.7% to 0.95% sits in the top ten. The sample comprised memory CD4+ T cells from PBMCs. Regarding subset: CD45RA-negative fraction. The origin of the receptors is a man in his late teens or twenties in good health. Some clones in this sample may be carry-over from other donors' samples.

This clone was observed many times. The rearrangement links TRBV28 to TRBJ1-5; D possibly corresponds to TRBD1 (6 bases). V was clipped by 1 base and J by 7 bases, with 14 bases between them. Germline values: CDR1 MDHEN, CDR2 SYDVKM. The CDR3 runs to 15 residues. DNA of the CDR3: TGTGCCAGCAGTTTATTGACACAGGGTGGGCAGCCCCAGCATTTT. It specifies CASSLLTQGGQPQHF. Using reference TRBV28 and TRBJ1-5 for the parts outside the CDR3, the full variable domain is DVKVTQSSRYLVKRTGEKVFLECVQDMDHENMFWYRQDPGLGLRLIYFSYDVKMKEKGDIPEGYSVSREKKERFSLILESASTNQTSMYLCASSLLTQGGQPQHFGDGTRLSIL.

The V call is TRBV11-2, the J call TRBJ2-5; possible D gene TRBD2, 7 bases. Germline CDR1 reads SGHAT; CDR2 reads FQNNGV. The V end was cut by 7 bases, the J end by 1 base, with 16 bases between. The CDR3 totals 15 residues. The CDR3 coding sequence is TGTGCCAGCACCCTAGGGGGGGACACCCAAGAGACCCAGTACTTC. It specifies CASTLGGDTQETQYF.

The gene calls are TRBV30 and TRBJ1-5; 9 nucleotides match TRBD1. The V gene's germline CDR1 is GTSNPN and CDR2 SVGIG (reference sequence). This CDR3 has 13 residues. CDR3 DNA: TGTGCATCGGGGGAGACAGGGGGTCAGCCCCAGCATTTT. Translating it yields CASGETGGQPQHF. Combining the CDR3 with reference TRBV30 and TRBJ1-5 gives the whole variable domain SQTIHQWPATLVQPVGSPLSLECTVEGTSNPNLYWYRQAAGRGLQLLFYSVGIGQISSEVPQNLSASRPQDRQFILSSKKLLLSDSGFYLCASGETGGQPQHFGDGTRLSIL.

This clone appeared once. The chain combines TRBV11-2 with TRBJ2-5, with TRBD2 matching over 10 bases. Unmatched junction bases numbered 8, after V lost 5 bases and J lost 2 bases. CDR3 length: 16 residues. Germline V CDR1 and CDR2: SGHAT, FQNNGV. CDR3 loop: CASSPTGLARQETQYF. The DNA of the CDR3 is TGTGCCAGCAGCCCGACGGGACTAGCGCGACAAGAGACCCAGTACTTC.

The sample holds a few counts of this clone. V usage is TRBV13 and J usage is TRBJ1-1, with D possibly matching TRBD1 (5 bases). CDR1 is PRHDT, CDR2 FYEKMQ, per germline (reference sequence). CDR3 length equals 15 residues. V lost 5 bases, J lost 3 bases, and 16 bases lay in between. The CDR3 nucleotides read TGTGCCAGCAGCCCACGACATACAGGTTACACTGAAGCTTTCTTT. Translating it yields CASSPRHTGYTEAFF.

This clone showed up many times. The genes are TRBV6-1 and TRBJ1-2, with 11 bases fitting TRBD1. V shed 6 bases and J 6 bases; nucleotides not matched to a gene: 6. The CDR3 is 14 amino acids. Looked up from germline, CDR1 is MNHNS and CDR2 is SASEGT. CDR3 in amino acids: CASRDRGLKDGYTF. The CDR3 DNA follows: TGTGCCAGCAGGGACAGGGGGCTAAAGGATGGCTACACCTTC.

V is TRBV5-5 and J is TRBJ2-5; D is possibly TRBD2 (6 bases). The germline V and J ends were trimmed by 3 bases and 1 base, with 16 bases remaining between them. There are 16 residues in the CDR3. The germline gives CDR1 SGHKS, CDR2 YYEKEE (reference sequence). CDR3 sequence: CASSSGRGRVQETQYF. The CDR3 bases are TGTGCCAGCAGCTCGGGGCGGGGAAGAGTCCAAGAGACCCAGTACTTC.

The V call is TRBV7-3, the J call TRBJ1-2; 12 nucleotides agree with TRBD1. After removal of 5 bases from V and 8 bases from J, the junction contained 6 bases not matched to a gene. The CDR3 covers 14 residues. The V gene's germline CDR1 is SGHTA and CDR2 FQGTGA. CDR3 nucleotide sequence: TGTGCCAGCAGCGGAAGGGACAGGGGGCGAGGCTACACCTTC. This gives the protein CASSGRDRGRGYTF. The entire variable domain, with the rest obtained from reference TRBV7-3 and TRBJ1-2, is as follows: GAGVSQTPSNKVTEKGKYVELRCDPISGHTALYWYRQSLGQGPEFLIYFQGTGAADDSGLPNDRFFAVRPEGSVSTLKIQRTERGDSAVYLCASSGRDRGRGYTFGSGTRLTVV.